This T cell receptor (beta chain) derives from a study of T cells in Graves' hyperthyroidism and ophthalmopathy (dated by TCRdb to the late 2010s). About the full investigation: Peripheral blood was sampled at the time of initial diagnosis, prior to any treatment. TCR V-J signatures able to tell the groups apart were searched for in a discovery cohort of 95 to 100 patients, of whom more than 40 had Graves' ophthalmopathy and about 60 had stable Graves' hyperthyroidism. An independent validation cohort of under 20 hyperthyroidism patients and roughly 16 patients who later progressed to ophthalmopathy tested prospective prediction of ophthalmopathy. The 95 to 100 discovery patients were randomly divided into training and test sets at a 7:3 ratio. Thyroid tissue and blood T-cell repertoires from six Graves' hyperthyroidism patients were also compared in the study. After blood sampling, hyperthyroidism patients were treated with methimazole at a starting dose of 30 mg daily, and ophthalmopathy patients were treated with high-dose intravenous methylprednisolone. According to the paper, TCR Vbeta CDR3 sequencing was carried out on over 130 peripheral blood samples, which came from approximately 43 ophthalmopathy, under 80 hyperthyroidism and roughly 17 progressor patients.

What the work shows at the level of the full study, not this receptor alone: Most expanded thyroid clonotypes (frequency above 0.001) were also detected in blood, suggesting blood repertoires may reflect thyroid immune responses. In validation, the model predicted progression to ophthalmopathy with over 60% sensitivity and around 72% specificity, a median of about 6.7 months before onset. A 13 V-J signature model separated ophthalmopathy from stable hyperthyroidism, with approximately 87% sensitivity and roughly 84% specificity in cross-validation and 80%/75% in testing. No statistical method was used to fix the sample size in advance, and group allocation was not hidden from the investigators.

This clonotype was detected a few times. No antigen is known for it. The record has no base qualities; no much larger clone is one base away. V is cut by 0 bases and J by 5 bases, and the space between the germline ends is 13 bases. The CDR3 starts with the cysteine, ends with the phenylalanine, and has 15 residues. Just CDR3 DNA is preserved here, 45 bases in frame from base 1. The germline V gene (reference sequence) provides CDR1 LNHNV and CDR2 YYDKDF. Amplification of TCR beta CDR3 regions was carried out from RNA transcripts. The TCR CDR3 was subjected to a first round of RT-PCR using the HTBI primer set and the Qiagen OneStep RT-PCR kit. The libraries were constructed in a second round of multiplex PCR and then size-selected and purified. Libraries were sequenced paired-end with 100 bp reads on an Illumina HiSeq2000. The study's own analysis went as follows. SOAPnuke was used to process the raw data, with reads discarded if the reads contained adapters or uncalled bases, had a mean Phred below 15, or lacked an exact constant-primer or identifier match. High-quality paired reads were merged using COPE v1.2.5, and each unique nucleotide sequence was defined as a clonotype. MiTCR v1.1 was used to align the clonotypes against IMGT TRBV, TRBD and TRBJ reference segments. The analysis included only V-J combinations with a frequency above 0.0001, which together covered more than 99% of the repertoires. The TCS score was defined as F50 (clonal expansion) divided by E x V (chaos), with BLOSUM62-based TCRdist calculated between CDR3 peptides within each V-J. Welch's t-statistics and random forest reduced some 510 V-J features to 13, which were used in a naive Bayes classifier (R e1071). TCRdb reran the public reads through fastp at Q25 and MiXCR, keeping productive beta chains. Every entry covers one CDR3 protein and lists the most common genes and DNA from its rows. These V and J calls originate from TCRdb's pipeline instead of the authors' own analysis. For this sample there are hundreds of thousands of distinct CDR3 sequences; around 13% appear just once. The ten biggest clones cover more than 11% of the sample.

Graves' hyperthyroidism was defined as stable when no progression to ophthalmopathy occurred over 18 months of follow-up. Hyperthyroidism patients were aged 18 to 65 years and newly diagnosed, with disease duration of less than 2 months. The study excluded patients with uncontrolled infections, other autoimmune diseases, pregnancy or lactation. Diagnoses were established on the basis of clinical symptoms, serum thyroxine and TRAb, thyroid ultrasound, and orbital computed tomography. PBMCs were separated from 10 ml of fresh peripheral blood using Ficoll-Paque density gradient centrifugation. Trizol reagent was used to extract total RNA, and RNA quality was then checked on an Agilent 2100 Bioanalyzer.

The receptor was derived from a woman between 35 and 50 years old with Graves' hyperthyroidism. This chain joins TRBV15 to TRBJ1-2; the D segment could be TRBD1, given 6 matching bases. The specimen was blood. Here the CDR3 is given as CATSRDLAQGYGYTF. The DNA sequence is given as TGTGCCACCAGCAGAGATCTGGCGCAGGGGTATGGCTACACCTTC.